This entry concerns a single TCR beta chain. These data belong to a study of control samples from healthy donors and cancer patients. Repertoires were generated with immunoSEQ multiplex PCR, while TCRdb's copy carries only in-frame clones and drops some. The sample records around 140,000 clones, around 90% being singletons. CDR1 is MNHNS and CDR2 is SASEGT in the germline V gene. This CDR3 is 13 amino acids long. Trimming shortened V by 2 bases and J by 10 bases, and 9 bases separated the two germline ends. The chain recombines TRBV6-1 with TRBJ1-6; D not certain. The sequenced sample was blood. The receptor was isolated from a man aged 35 to 55 in good health. The CDR3: CASSEQAGSPLHF. The CDR3 coding sequence is TGTGCCAGCAGTGAACAGGCGGGCTCACCCCTCCACTTT.